The rows below give T cell receptor beta chains drawn from one sample of a study of blood T cell repertoires in COVID-19. Sequenced by immunoSEQ multiplex PCR; TCRdb stores in-frame clones only, minus some. The sample yields roughly 300,000 clones, approximately 85% seen once. Sequenced input: peripheral blood. The receptors originated from a woman between 50 and 59 years old with acute or convalescent COVID-19. Both conserved end residues are part of each CDR3. A D gene is named only where the DNA matches it firmly. Clone sizes are given selectively: once, few, many, or a class where the clone is expanded.

TRBV7-9	TRBD1	few	TRBJ2-7	TGTGCCAGCAGCTCCTGGGACAGGGAGTACGAGCAGTACTTC	CASSSWDREYEQYF
TRBV18	-	-	TRBJ1-1	TGTGCCAGCTCGGGGGGGTTGAACACTGAAGCTTTCTTT	CASSGGLNTEAFF
TRBV6-2/TRBV6-3	TRBD2	-	TRBJ2-1	TGTGCCAGCAGTTACCATTCGACGAATATATTACTAGCGGGAGACTCCAATGAGCAGTTCTTC	CASSYHSTNILLAGDSNEQFF
TRBV10-3	TRBD2	once	TRBJ2-1	TGTGCCATCAAACGCACTAGCGGGAGTAACAATGAGCAGTTCTTC	CAIKRTSGSNNEQFF
TRBV19	-	-	TRBJ1-1	TGTGCCAGTAGTCGCCACCGCGGGAACACTGAAGCTTTCTTT	CASSRHRGNTEAFF
TRBV2	-	-	TRBJ1-5	TGTGCCAGCAGTGAAGTCCGGAGCAATCAGCCCCAGCATTTT	CASSEVRSNQPQHF
TRBV29-1	-	few	TRBJ1-1	TGCAGCGTTGTCCACGCGGCTGAAGCTTTCTTT	CSVVHAAEAFF
TRBV2	-	-	TRBJ1-2	TGTGCCAGCAGTGGGGCGCTGGACTATGGCTACACCTTC	CASSGALDYGYTF
TRBV5-4	TRBD1	-	TRBJ2-3	TGTGCCAGCAGCAAGGACAGGGGGTTCACAGATACGCAGTATTTT	CASSKDRGFTDTQYF
TRBV4-1	-	-	TRBJ2-1	TGCGCCAGCAGCCAAGAGCTAGCGAGTGTAGGTGAGCAGTTCTTC	CASSQELASVGEQFF
TRBV9	-	-	TRBJ1-6	TGTGCCAGCAGCGTAGCCCCGGGTTTTAATAATTCACCCCTCCACTTT	CASSVAPGFNNSPLHF
TRBV12-3/TRBV12-4	TRBD1	-	TRBJ2-7	TGTGCCAGCAGTACAGGGGGGCCCTACGAGCAGTACTTC	CASSTGGPYEQYF
TRBV6-2/TRBV6-3	TRBD2	-	TRBJ2-1	TGTGCCAGCAGTTCCCATGCTAGCGGAATTAACAATGAGCAGTTCTTC	CASSSHASGINNEQFF
TRBV24-1	TRBD1	-	TRBJ2-7	TGTGCCACCAGTGCCTCCGGGACAGGGGTATACGAGCAGTACTTC	CATSASGTGVYEQYF
TRBV27	TRBD2	-	TRBJ2-7	TGTGCCAGCAGTCCCGCGGGACTAGCGGGAGGAAGAAGGGACGAGCAGTACTTC	CASSPAGLAGGRRDEQYF
TRBV5-1	-	-	TRBJ1-3	TGCGCCAGCACCTTCGCGACAGGTTTTACTGGAAACACCATATATTTT	CASTFATGFTGNTIYF
TRBV6-1	-	-	TRBJ2-7	TGTGCCAGCAGTGAACCTTCCACAGGGTTCCTCACCTACGAGCAGTACTTC	CASSEPSTGFLTYEQYF
TRBV24-1	TRBD1	-	TRBJ2-3	TGTGCCACCAGTGAGACCGGGACAGCTAGCACAGATACGCAGTATTTT	CATSETGTASTDTQYF
TRBV5-6	TRBD2	-	TRBJ2-1	TGTGCCAGCAGCCGCACTTTGGGGGGGAGCTCCTACAATGAGCAGTTCTTC	CASSRTLGGSSYNEQFF
TRBV5-1	TRBD2	-	TRBJ2-1	TGCGCCAGCAGCTTAATGGCGGGAGCCTACAATGAGCAGTTCTTC	CASSLMAGAYNEQFF
TRBV27	-	-	TRBJ1-2	TGTGCCAGCAGTTCTTCTAGGGGCAGGGGTTGGTGGTATGGCTACACCTTC	CASSSSRGRGWWYGYTF
TRBV6-2/TRBV6-3	-	-	TRBJ1-1	TGTGCCAGCAGTTGGGGCAACACTGAAGCTTTCTTT	CASSWGNTEAFF
TRBV7-2	TRBD1	once	TRBJ2-7	TGTGCCAGCAGCTTAGCGGGACAGCCCTACGAGCAGTACTTC	CASSLAGQPYEQYF
TRBV7-7	-	-	TRBJ2-7	TGTGCCAGCAGCTTAGGACAGGCGAGTTCCTACGAGCAGTACTTC	CASSLGQASSYEQYF
TRBV3-1/TRBV3-2	-	-	TRBJ1-5	TGTGCCAGCAGCCAAGATCCAGGGAACAGGCCCCAGCATTTT	CASSQDPGNRPQHF
TRBV6-5	-	once	TRBJ1-5	TGTGCCAGCAGTTCCGACAGCCGCTACCCCAATCAGCCCCAGCATTTT	CASSSDSRYPNQPQHF
TRBV24-1	-	-	TRBJ2-7	TGTGCCACCAGTGACTCTGGGACTCCGACCTACGAGCAGTACTTC	CATSDSGTPTYEQYF
TRBV20-1	-	-	TRBJ1-2	TGCAGTGTGAGCTTCTATGGCTACACCTTC	CSVSFYGYTF
TRBV4-3	TRBD1	-	TRBJ1-2	TGCGCCAGCAGCCAAGATCCCATAAGACAGGGACGGAACTATGGCTACACCTTC	CASSQDPIRQGRNYGYTF
TRBV5-4	-	-	TRBJ1-2	TGTGCCAGCAGCTTCCCTGAACCGGGAGAATATGGCTACACCTTC	CASSFPEPGEYGYTF
TRBV19	TRBD1	-	TRBJ1-1	TGTGCCAGTAGCAATTCGGGACAGGGGTATACTGAAGCTTTCTTT	CASSNSGQGYTEAFF
TRBV7-6	-	-	TRBJ2-2	TGTGCCAGCAGCTTTTTTCGGGGATCACGGCCCGCCGGGGAGCTGTTTTTT	CASSFFRGSRPAGELFF
TRBV9	-	few	TRBJ1-6	TGTGCCAGCAGCACCCCAAAGGGGACATCCGAACCCCTCCACTTT	CASSTPKGTSEPLHF
TRBV11-3	TRBD2	-	TRBJ2-1	TGTGCCAGCAGCTTAAGTGGGACTAGCGGGAGTTCTTACAATGAGCAGTTCTTC	CASSLSGTSGSSYNEQFF
TRBV3-1/TRBV3-2	TRBD1	-	TRBJ1-5	TGTGCCAGCAGGCAAGGTACCAGGGGGTTGCAGCCCCAGCATTTT	CASRQGTRGLQPQHF
TRBV19	-	-	TRBJ2-1	TGTGCCAGTAGTATTCGAGCCTACAATGAGCAGTTCTTC	CASSIRAYNEQFF
TRBV28	TRBD1	once	TRBJ1-4	TGTGCCAGCAAGACAGGGGACCGAGAAAAACTGTTTTTT	CASKTGDREKLFF
TRBV6-5	-	-	TRBJ1-2	TGTGCCAGCATACTACCGGGGATCTATGGCTACACCTTC	CASILPGIYGYTF
TRBV6-5	-	-	TRBJ1-1	TGTGCCAGCAGTTTTGGCAGGGGAGACACTGAAGCTTTCTTT	CASSFGRGDTEAFF
TRBV19	TRBD1	few	TRBJ2-5	TGTGCCAGTAGTCCCGGGACAGGGTATTTCGAGACCCAGTACTTC	CASSPGTGYFETQYF
TRBV2	TRBD1	-	TRBJ2-5	TGTGCCAGCAAGTCGACAGGGTCGGGGGAGACCCAGTACTTC	CASKSTGSGETQYF
TRBV28	-	-	TRBJ1-2	TGTGCCAGCAGTTCGGGGGAGGGCTACACCTTC	CASSSGEGYTF